The present entry profiles one T cell receptor beta chain with its context. The data originate from a study of control samples from healthy donors and cancer patients. The method was immunoSEQ multiplex PCR; TCRdb's version includes in-frame clones alone and lacks a portion of them. The data hold roughly 100,000 clones, with 88% observed a single time. Germline assignment: CDR1 LNHDA and CDR2 SQIVND (reference sequence). The CDR3 loop spans 15 amino acids. V gave up 4 bases and J gave up 4 bases; unmatched junction bases: 9. The source of this sequence is a man aged 25-45 years in good health. The source material was blood. V gene TRBV19 combines with J gene TRBJ2-7, with 8 bases matching TRBD1. The DNA of the CDR3 is TGTGCCAGTAGTACCAAATCAGGGGGCGGGTACGAGCAGTACTTC. The encoded protein is CASSTKSGGGYEQYF.